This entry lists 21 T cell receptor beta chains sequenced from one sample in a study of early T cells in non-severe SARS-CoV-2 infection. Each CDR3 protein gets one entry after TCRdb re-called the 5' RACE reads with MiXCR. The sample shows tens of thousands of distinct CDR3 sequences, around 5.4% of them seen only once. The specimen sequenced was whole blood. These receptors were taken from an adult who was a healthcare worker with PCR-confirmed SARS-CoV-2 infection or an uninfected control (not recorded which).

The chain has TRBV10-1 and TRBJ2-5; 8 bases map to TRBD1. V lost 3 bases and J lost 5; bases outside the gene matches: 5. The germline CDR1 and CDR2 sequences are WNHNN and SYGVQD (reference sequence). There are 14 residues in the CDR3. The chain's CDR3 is CASSDPGQDETQYF. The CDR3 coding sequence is TGCGCCAGCAGTGATCCGGGACAGGATGAGACCCAGTACTTC.

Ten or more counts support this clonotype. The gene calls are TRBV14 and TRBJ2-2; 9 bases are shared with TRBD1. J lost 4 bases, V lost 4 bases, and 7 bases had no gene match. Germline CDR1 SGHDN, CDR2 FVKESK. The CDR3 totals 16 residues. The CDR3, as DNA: TGTGCCAGCAGCCTCCGGACAGGGGCGAGCACCGGGGAGCTGTTTTTT. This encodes CASSLRTGASTGELFF.

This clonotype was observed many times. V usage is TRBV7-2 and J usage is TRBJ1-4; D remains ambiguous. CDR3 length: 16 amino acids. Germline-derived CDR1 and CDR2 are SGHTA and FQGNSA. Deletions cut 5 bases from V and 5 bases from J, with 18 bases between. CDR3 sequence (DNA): TGTGCCAGCAGCCCAAGACGGGCCTTGCCCAATGAAAAACTGTTTTTT. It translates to CASSPRRALPNEKLFF.

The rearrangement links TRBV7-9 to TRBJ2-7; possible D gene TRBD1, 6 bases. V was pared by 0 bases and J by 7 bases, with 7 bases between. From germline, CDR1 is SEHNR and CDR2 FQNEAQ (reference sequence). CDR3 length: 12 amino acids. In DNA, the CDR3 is TGTGCCAGCAGCTTAGCGAGGGGGGAGCAGTACTTC. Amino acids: CASSLARGEQYF.

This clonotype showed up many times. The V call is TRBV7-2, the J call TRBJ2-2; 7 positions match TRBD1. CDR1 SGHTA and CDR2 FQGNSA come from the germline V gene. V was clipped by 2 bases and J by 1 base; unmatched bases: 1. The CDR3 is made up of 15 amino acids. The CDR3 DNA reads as TGTGCCAGCAGCTTACGACAGGGGAACACCGGGGAGCTGTTTTTT. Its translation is CASSLRQGNTGELFF.

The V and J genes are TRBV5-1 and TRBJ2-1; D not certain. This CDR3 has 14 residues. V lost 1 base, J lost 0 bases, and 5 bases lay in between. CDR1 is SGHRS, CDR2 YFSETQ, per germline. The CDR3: CASSLMSSYNEQFF. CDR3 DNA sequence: TGCGCCAGCAGCTTGATGAGCTCCTACAATGAGCAGTTCTTC.

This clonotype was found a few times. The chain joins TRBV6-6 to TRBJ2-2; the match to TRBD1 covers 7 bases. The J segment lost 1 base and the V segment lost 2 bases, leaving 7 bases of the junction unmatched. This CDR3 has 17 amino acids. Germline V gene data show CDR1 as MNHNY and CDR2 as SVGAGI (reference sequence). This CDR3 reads CASSYPGAGGNTGELFF. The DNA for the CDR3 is TGTGCCAGCAGTTACCCCGGGGCAGGGGGGAACACCGGGGAGCTGTTTTTT.

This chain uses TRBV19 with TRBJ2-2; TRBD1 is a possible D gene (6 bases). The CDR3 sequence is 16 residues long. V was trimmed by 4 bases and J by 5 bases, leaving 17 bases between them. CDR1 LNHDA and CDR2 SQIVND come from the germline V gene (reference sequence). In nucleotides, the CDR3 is TGTGCCAGTAGTACAAATTTTGCTAGGGGGACCGGGGAGCTGTTTTTT. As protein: CASSTNFARGTGELFF.

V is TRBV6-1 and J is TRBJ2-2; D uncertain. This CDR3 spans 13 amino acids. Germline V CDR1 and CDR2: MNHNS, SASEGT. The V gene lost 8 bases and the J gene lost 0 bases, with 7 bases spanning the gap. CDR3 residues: CASGETNTGELFF. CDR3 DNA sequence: TGTGCCAGCGGGGAAACGAACACCGGGGAGCTGTTTTTT.

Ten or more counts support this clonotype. The CDR3 region is CASSPGGANTGELFF. The CDR3 DNA follows: TGTGCCAGCAGCCCGGGGGGTGCGAACACCGGGGAGCTGTTTTTT. This chain joins TRBV6-6 and TRBJ2-2, with 7 bases aligning to TRBD2. CDR3 size: 15 residues. The J segment lost 0 bases and the V segment lost 6 bases, leaving 4 bases of the junction unmatched. CDR1 and CDR2 (germline): MNHNY, SVGAGI (reference sequence).

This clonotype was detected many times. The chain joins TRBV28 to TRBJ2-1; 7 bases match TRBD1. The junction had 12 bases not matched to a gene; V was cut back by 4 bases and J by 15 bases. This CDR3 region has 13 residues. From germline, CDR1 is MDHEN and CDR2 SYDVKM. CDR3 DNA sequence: TGTGCCAGCAGTTCGCCAAAGACAGGGTATCGGTTCTTC. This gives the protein CASSSPKTGYRFF.

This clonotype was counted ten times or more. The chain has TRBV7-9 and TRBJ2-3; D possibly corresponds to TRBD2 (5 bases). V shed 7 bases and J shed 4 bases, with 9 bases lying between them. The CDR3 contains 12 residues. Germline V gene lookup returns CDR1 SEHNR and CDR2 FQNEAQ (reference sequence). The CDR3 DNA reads TGTGCCAGCACCTCGGAGGCAGATACGCAGTATTTT. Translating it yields CASTSEADTQYF.

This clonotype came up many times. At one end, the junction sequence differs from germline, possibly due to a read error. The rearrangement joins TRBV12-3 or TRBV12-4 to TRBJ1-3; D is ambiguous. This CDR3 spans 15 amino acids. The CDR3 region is CASSFWADSENTIYF. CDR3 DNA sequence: TGTGCCAGCAGTTTTTGGGCGGACTCTGAAAACACCATATATTTT.

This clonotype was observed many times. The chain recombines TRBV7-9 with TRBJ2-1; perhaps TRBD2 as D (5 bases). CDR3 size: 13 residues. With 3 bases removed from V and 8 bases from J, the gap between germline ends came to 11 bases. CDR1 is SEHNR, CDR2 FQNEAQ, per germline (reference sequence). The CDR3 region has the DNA TGTGCCAGCAGCTTCCCGCCGGGATATGAGCAGTTCTTC. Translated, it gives CASSFPPGYEQFF.

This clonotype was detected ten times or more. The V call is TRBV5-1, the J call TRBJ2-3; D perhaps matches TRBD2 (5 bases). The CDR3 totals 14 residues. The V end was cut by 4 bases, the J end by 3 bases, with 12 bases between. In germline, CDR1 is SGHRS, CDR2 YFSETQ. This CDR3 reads CASSPGITTDTQYF. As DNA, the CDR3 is TGCGCCAGCAGCCCCGGGATCACAACAGATACGCAGTATTTT.

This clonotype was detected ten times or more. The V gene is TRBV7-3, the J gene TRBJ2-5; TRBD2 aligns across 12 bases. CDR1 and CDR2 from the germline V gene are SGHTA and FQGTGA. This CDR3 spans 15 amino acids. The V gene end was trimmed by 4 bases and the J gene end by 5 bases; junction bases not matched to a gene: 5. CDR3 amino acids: CASSSGLAGMETQYF. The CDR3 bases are TGTGCCAGCAGCTCCGGACTAGCGGGGATGGAGACCCAGTACTTC.

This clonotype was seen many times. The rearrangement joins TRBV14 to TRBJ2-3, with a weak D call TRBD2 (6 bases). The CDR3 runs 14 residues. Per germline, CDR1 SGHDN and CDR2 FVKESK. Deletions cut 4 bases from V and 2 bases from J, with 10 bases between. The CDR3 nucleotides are TGTGCCAGCAGCCCATTGGACTACACAGATACGCAGTATTTT. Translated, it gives CASSPLDYTDTQYF.

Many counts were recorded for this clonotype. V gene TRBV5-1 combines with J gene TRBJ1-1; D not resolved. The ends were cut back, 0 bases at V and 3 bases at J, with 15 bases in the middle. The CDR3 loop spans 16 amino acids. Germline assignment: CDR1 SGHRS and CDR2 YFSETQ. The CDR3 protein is CASSLEFGTVDTEAFF. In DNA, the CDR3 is TGCGCCAGCAGCTTGGAGTTCGGAACCGTCGACACTGAAGCTTTCTTT.

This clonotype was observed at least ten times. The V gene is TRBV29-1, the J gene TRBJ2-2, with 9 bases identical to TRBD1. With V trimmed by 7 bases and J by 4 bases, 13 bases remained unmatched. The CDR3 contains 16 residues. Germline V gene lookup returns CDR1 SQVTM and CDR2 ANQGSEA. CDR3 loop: CSAARQGQGSTGELFF. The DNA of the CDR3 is TGCAGCGCCGCGCGCCAGGGACAGGGATCCACCGGGGAGCTGTTTTTT.

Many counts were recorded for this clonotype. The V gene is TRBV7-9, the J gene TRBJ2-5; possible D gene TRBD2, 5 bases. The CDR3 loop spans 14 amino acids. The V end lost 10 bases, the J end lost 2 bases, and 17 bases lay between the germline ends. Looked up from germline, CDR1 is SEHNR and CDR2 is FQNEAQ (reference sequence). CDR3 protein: CATTRRQIQETQYF. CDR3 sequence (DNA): TGTGCCACAACTCGGAGGCAGATACAAGAGACCCAGTACTTC.

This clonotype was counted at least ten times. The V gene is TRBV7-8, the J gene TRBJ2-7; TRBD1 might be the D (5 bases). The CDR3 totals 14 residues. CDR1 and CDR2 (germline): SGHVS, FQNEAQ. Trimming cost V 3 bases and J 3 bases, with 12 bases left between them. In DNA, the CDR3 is TGTGCCAGCAGCTTCGGCAGGGTAGACTACGAGCAGTACTTC. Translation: CASSFGRVDYEQYF.